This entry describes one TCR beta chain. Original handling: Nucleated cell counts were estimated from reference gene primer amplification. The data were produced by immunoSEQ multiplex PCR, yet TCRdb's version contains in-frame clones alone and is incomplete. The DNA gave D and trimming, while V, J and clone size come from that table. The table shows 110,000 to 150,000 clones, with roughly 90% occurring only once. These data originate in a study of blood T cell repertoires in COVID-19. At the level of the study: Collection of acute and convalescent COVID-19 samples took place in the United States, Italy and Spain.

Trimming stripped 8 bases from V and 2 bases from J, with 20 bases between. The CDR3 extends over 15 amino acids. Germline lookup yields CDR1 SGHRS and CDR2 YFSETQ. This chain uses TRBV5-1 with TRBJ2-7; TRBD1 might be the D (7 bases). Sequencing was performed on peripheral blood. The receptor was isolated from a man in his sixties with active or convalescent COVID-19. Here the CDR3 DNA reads TGCGCCAGTACGGATCAGGCCAGGGGGGCCTACGAGCAGTACTTC. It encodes CASTDQARGAYEQYF.